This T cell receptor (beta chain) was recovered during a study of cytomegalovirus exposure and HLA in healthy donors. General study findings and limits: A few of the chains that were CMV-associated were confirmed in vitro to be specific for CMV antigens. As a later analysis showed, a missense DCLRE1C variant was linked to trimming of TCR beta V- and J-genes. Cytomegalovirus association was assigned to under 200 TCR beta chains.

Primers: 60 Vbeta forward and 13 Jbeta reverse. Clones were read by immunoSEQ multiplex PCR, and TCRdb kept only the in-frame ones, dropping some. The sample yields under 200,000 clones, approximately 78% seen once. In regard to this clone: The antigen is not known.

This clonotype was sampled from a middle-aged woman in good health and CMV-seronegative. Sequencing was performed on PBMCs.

This chain's CDR3 is CASSAGSEKLFF. The CDR3 DNA reads as TGTGCCAGCAGCGCGGGGTCTGAAAAACTGTTTTTT. The rearrangement links TRBV28 to TRBJ1-4; D uncertain. Germline lookup yields CDR1 MDHEN and CDR2 SYDVKM. V was pared by 6 bases and J by 7 bases, with 9 bases between. The CDR3 runs to 12 residues.